This T cell receptor beta chain was sequenced during a study of Graves' ophthalmopathy and Graves' hyperthyroidism (dated by TCRdb to 2016 to 2018). With respect to the entire study: Peripheral blood was collected at initial diagnosis, before any treatment. The study used signatures of the TCR beta repertoire to tell Graves' ophthalmopathy apart from Graves' hyperthyroidism and to predict which patients would progress to ophthalmopathy. Following sample collection, hyperthyroidism patients were given methimazole at a starting dose of 30 mg daily, and ophthalmopathy patients were given high-dose intravenous methylprednisolone. For training and testing, the 95 to 100 patients in the discovery cohort were randomly divided in a 7:3 ratio. An independent validation cohort was composed of some 18 hyperthyroidism patients and some 16 patients who later progressed from hyperthyroidism to ophthalmopathy. In total, around 130 blood samples were TCR-sequenced: 40 to 45 ophthalmopathy, 75 hyperthyroidism and some 17 hyperthyroidism-to-ophthalmopathy patients. To explore V-J signatures that separate ophthalmopathy from hyperthyroidism, a discovery set of fewer than 110 patients was enrolled, consisting of more than 40 with ophthalmopathy and roughly 60 with stable hyperthyroidism. T-cell repertoires of thyroid tissue and blood were compared in over 5 hyperthyroidism patients. Paper-wide results and their limitations: In cross-validation, the 13-signature model distinguished ophthalmopathy from stable hyperthyroidism with about 90% sensitivity and 81% to 83% specificity, and in the test set the corresponding values were 80% and 75%. In validation, the model predicted ophthalmopathy progression with roughly 68% sensitivity and about 73% specificity; roughly 12 predicted patients were CT-confirmed with GO in a median of about 7.1 months. No statistical method was used to predetermine the sample size, and group allocation was not hidden from the investigators. Most of the expanded thyroid clonotypes with a frequency above 0.001 were also detected in blood, and it was suggested that the thyroid immune response may be reflected by blood repertoires.

For repertoire sequencing, TCR beta CDR3 regions were amplified from RNA transcripts. A first-round RT-PCR used HTBI primers with the Qiagen OneStep RT-PCR kit, followed by a second-round multiplex PCR, size selection and purification. Libraries were sequenced on an Illumina HiSeq2000 using paired-end 100 bp reads. The original pipeline was this. Reads were processed with SOAPnuke, discarding reads with adapters, uncalled bases, mean Phred below 15, or no exact constant-primer or identifier match. COPE v1.2.5 was used to merge high-quality paired reads. Each unique nucleotide sequence was defined as a clonotype, and clonotypes were aligned to IMGT TRB V, D and J references with MiTCR v1.1. The analysis was limited to V-J combinations with a frequency above 0.0001, which together covered 99.2% of repertoires. A TCR clonal expansion and chaos score per V-J combination was defined as the ratio of F50 clonal expansion to chaos observed in the TCRdist matrix. Features were reduced by Welch's t-statistics and random forest to more than 10 V-J combinations, which fed a naive Bayes classifier. The similarity between thyroid and blood repertoires was quantified using the Morisita-Horn index. The raw public data were reprocessed by TCRdb itself: fastp quality trimming at Q25, MiXCR clonotype calling, in-frame beta chains only. Under each unique CDR3 protein, matching rows form one entry showing the most common genes and DNA. It is TCRdb's table, rather than the study itself, that gives the V and J calls and clone size. The sample records around 400,000 distinct CDR3 sequences, roughly 18% of which are singletons. About 1.4% of the sample lies in the top ten.

Ophthalmopathy patients were characterized by moderately to severely active disease, a Clinical Activity Score of at least 3, a NOSPECS grade of at least 4, and a disease duration under 3 months. Patients with other autoimmune diseases, uncontrolled infections, pregnancy or lactation were excluded from the study. Diagnosis was based on clinical symptoms, serum thyroxine, TRAb, thyroid ultrasound and orbital computed tomography. Ficoll-Paque density gradient centrifugation was used to isolate PBMCs from about 10 ml of fresh peripheral blood. Total RNA was extracted using Trizol reagent, and RNA quality was checked on an Agilent 2100 Bioanalyzer. V and J lose 3 bases and 4 bases, and a span of 7 bases separates them. Taken from cysteine to phenylalanine, the CDR3 has 13 residues. The DNA shown is the 39-base CDR3, in frame from base 1. As concerns this clonotype: The antigen it recognizes is unknown. Base quality data are lacking; no much larger clone is found one base away.

The sequencing input was peripheral blood. Here the chain combines TRBV12-3 or TRBV12-4 and TRBJ1-3, with the D gene not clear enough to name. The clonotype was recovered from a woman younger than 30 with Graves' ophthalmopathy. Donor details come from another sample of the same person, matched by shared clones. The nucleotide sequence reads TGTGCCAGCAGTTTTATGGGGGGAAACACCATATATTTT. Translated, this gives CASSFMGGNTIYF.